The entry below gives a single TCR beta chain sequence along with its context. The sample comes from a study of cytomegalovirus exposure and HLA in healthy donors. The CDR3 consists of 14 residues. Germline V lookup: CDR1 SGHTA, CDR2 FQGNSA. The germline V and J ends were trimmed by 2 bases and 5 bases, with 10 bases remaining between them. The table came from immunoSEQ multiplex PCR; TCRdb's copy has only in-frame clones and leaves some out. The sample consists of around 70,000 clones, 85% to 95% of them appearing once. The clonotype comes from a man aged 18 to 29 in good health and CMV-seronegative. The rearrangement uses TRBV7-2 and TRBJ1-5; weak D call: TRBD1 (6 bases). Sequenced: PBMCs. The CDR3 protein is CASSLQGTDQPQHF. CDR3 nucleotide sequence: TGTGCCAGCAGCTTACAGGGGACGGATCAGCCCCAGCATTTT.